The clone carrying this TCR beta chain was detected only once. Its specificity is not known. These data come from a study of T cell responses to AZD1222 COVID-19 vaccine. Study-wide results and caveats: Females made up more of the donors, who were largely white British, and clonal diversity may have come out too low.

Germline values: CDR1 LGHNA, CDR2 YNFKEQ. CDR3 length: 16 residues. Unmatched junction bases numbered 7, after V lost 4 bases and J lost 3 bases. Data came from immunoSEQ multiplex PCR; TCRdb stores just in-frame clones and leaves some out. The sample includes 75,000 to 95,000 clones, under 95% of them seen just once. V and J are TRBV4-2 and TRBJ2-2; 8 positions agree with TRBD2. The receptor comes from an adult in good health. The specimen was peripheral blood, collected on day 0 of AZD1222 vaccination. CDR3 region: CASSPSGSEDTGELFF. The CDR3 DNA follows: TGTGCCAGCAGCCCTAGCGGGTCCGAGGACACCGGGGAGCTGTTTTTT.